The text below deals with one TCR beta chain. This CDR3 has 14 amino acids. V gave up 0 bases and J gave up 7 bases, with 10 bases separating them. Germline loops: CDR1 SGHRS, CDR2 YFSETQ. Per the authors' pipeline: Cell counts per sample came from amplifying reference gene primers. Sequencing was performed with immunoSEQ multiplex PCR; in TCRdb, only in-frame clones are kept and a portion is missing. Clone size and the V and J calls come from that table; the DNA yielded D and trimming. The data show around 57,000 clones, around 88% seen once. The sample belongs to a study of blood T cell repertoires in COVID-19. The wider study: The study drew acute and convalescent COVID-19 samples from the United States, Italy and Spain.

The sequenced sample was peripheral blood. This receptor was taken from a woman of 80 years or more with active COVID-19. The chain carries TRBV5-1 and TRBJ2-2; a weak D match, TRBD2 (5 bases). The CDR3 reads CASSLAVEDGELFF. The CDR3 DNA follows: TGCGCCAGCAGCTTGGCCGTGGAGGACGGGGAGCTGTTTTTT.